This T cell receptor (beta chain) was profiled in a study of technical replicates of blood from several donors. The data were produced by immunoSEQ multiplex PCR, yet TCRdb's version contains in-frame clones alone and is incomplete. The data hold 65,000 to 90,000 clones, with 94% observed a single time. V lost 2 bases, J lost 9 bases, and 7 bases lay in between. CDR1 is MNHEY and CDR2 is SVGAGI in the germline V gene. This CDR3 region has 11 residues. The sequenced material came from T cells isolated from PBMCs. The chain uses TRBV6-5 and TRBJ1-1; no clear D. This clonotype was obtained from a human donor in good health. CDR3 nucleotide sequence: TGTGCCAGCAGTTACGGAGTGAAAGCTTTCTTT. It specifies CASSYGVKAFF.